This TCR beta chain was observed in a study of T cell repertoires in cytomegalovirus infection. As for the study in general: CMV infection and matching HLA type were both indicated by public TCR beta signatures. Overall study findings and caveats: HLA-C-restricted CMV-specific TCR beta clonotypes were dominant in the ex vivo response.

This clonotype showed up just a few times. The antigen is not known. TCRdb re-derived calls from the reads in MiXCR, one entry per CDR3 protein. The sample consists of around 550,000 distinct CDR3 sequences, 26% of them appearing once. Per the germline V gene, CDR1 is LNHNV and CDR2 is YYDKDF (reference sequence). J gave up 1 base and V 2 bases, and 4 bases lay outside the gene matches. This CDR3 comprises 15 residues. The TCR sequence derives from a human donor in good health (CMV status not recorded). Some clones in this sample may be carry-over from other donors' samples. The sequencing sample was made of PBMCs. V is TRBV15 and J is TRBJ1-1, with 7 bases matching TRBD1. CDR3 sequence reads: CATSRPTGQNTEAFF. DNA of the CDR3: TGTGCCACCAGCAGACCGACAGGGCAGAACACTGAAGCTTTCTTT.